This T cell receptor (beta chain) was obtained from a study of blood T cell repertoires in COVID-19. Study overall: COVID-19 samples collected from the United States, Italy and Spain covered acute and convalescent phases. The cDNA or gDNA used as material had been derived from T cells, B-cell-depleted T cells, or PBMCs.

Methods used by the authors: Reference gene primer amplification gave nucleated cell count estimates. Sequencing was performed with immunoSEQ multiplex PCR; in TCRdb, only in-frame clones are kept and a portion is missing. V and J calls and clone size are given by that table; D and trimming were obtained from the DNA. The sample lists tens of thousands of clones, around 83% occurring once. From germline, CDR1 is SGHRS and CDR2 YFSETQ. This CDR3 has 16 residues. The V and J ends lost 3 bases and 4 bases respectively, with 19 bases between them. Only one count was recorded for this clone. What was sequenced was peripheral blood. V usage is TRBV5-1 and J usage is TRBJ2-5, with D hard to call. The clonotype originates from a man aged 45-65 years with acute or convalescent COVID-19. CDR3: CASSSSGQVLSETQYF. The CDR3 DNA sequence: TGCGCCAGCAGCTCCTCCGGTCAAGTTCTGTCAGAGACCCAGTACTTC. Complete variable domain (other parts from reference TRBV5-1 and TRBJ2-5): KAGVTQTPRYLIKTRGQQVTLSCSPISGHRSVSWYQQTPGQGLQFLFEYFSETQRNKGNFPGRFSGRQFSNSRSEMNVSTLELGDSALYLCASSSSGQVLSETQYFGPGTRLLVL.